These T cell receptor beta chains were read from a single sample in a study of human T cells and chemical hapten exposure. TCRdb reanalysed the RACE reads using MiXCR and keeps one entry per CDR3 protein. This table holds more than 95,000 distinct CDR3 sequences, 9% to 13% found once. The specimen comprised whole blood, sampled in connection with sensitization to the hapten diphenylcyclopropenone (DPC). The receptors stem from a woman aged 50 to 65 with alopecia areata. Some clones in this sample may be carry-over from other donors' samples. Each CDR3 is given with its conserved first and last residue. A D gene is named only where the DNA matches it firmly. A row's size may be missing; if present it is once, few, many or a size class.

d_gene | abundance | j_gene | v_gene | CDR3nt | CDR3aa
TRBD2 | many | TRBJ2-5 | TRBV29-1 | TGCAGCGCTAAAAGCGGGGAGCTTCAAGAGACCCAGTACTTC | CSAKSGELQETQYF
. | . | TRBJ2-5 | TRBV4-2 | TGTGCCAGCAGCCAAGACCCGGAGATCCAAGAGACCCAGTACTTC | CASSQDPEIQETQYF
TRBD1 | . | TRBJ1-2 | TRBV28 | TGTGCCACCGTGACAGGGCTTAACTATGGCTACACCTTC | CATVTGLNYGYTF
. | . | TRBJ2-7 | TRBV5-1 | TGCGCCAGCAGCTTGTCCCAGATTTCCGCGGGGGAGCAGTACTTC | CASSLSQISAGEQYF
TRBD1 | many | TRBJ2-3 | TRBV20-1 | TGCAGTGCTTGGATGACAGGGATTAAACGCATAGATACGCAGTATTTT | CSAWMTGIKRIDTQYF
. | few | TRBJ2-1 | TRBV20-1 | TGCAGTGCTAGTCCCTCGTCCTACAATGAGCAGTTCTTC | CSASPSSYNEQFF
. | many | TRBJ2-7 | TRBV6-2/TRBV6-3 | TGTGCCAGCAATCGGGGTTTGGGGTACGAGCAGTACTTC | CASNRGLGYEQYF
TRBD1 | many | TRBJ2-3 | TRBV7-9 | TGTGCCAGCAGCTTCGCACCTCAGGGGGCCTGGAAGGTAGATACGCAGTATTTT | CASSFAPQGAWKVDTQYF
. | many | TRBJ1-4 | TRBV7-9 | TGTGCCAGCAGCCTCAACCCCCTAGATTCCTATGAAAAACTGTTTTTT | CASSLNPLDSYEKLFF
. | many | TRBJ2-1 | TRBV5-1 | TGCGCCAGCAGGACCGCGGGGGCGGAATACAATGAGCAGTTCTTC | CASRTAGAEYNEQFF
TRBD1 | many | TRBJ1-1 | TRBV6-5 | TGTGCCAGCAGTTACACGCCGGACAGGGGCACTGAAGCTTTCTTT | CASSYTPDRGTEAFF
. | . | TRBJ1-2 | TRBV7-9 | TGTGCCAGCAGCTCCGATACCGGACGGACGCTATATACCTTC | CASSSDTGRTLYTF
. | . | TRBJ1-1 | TRBV12-3/TRBV12-4 | TGTGCCAGCAGTTCATTCTACAGGAACACTGAAGCTTTCTTT | CASSSFYRNTEAFF
TRBD1 | many | TRBJ1-1 | TRBV7-6 | TGTGCCAGCAGCTTAGGGGCGGGACAGACATTCACTGAAGCTTTCTTT | CASSLGAGQTFTEAFF